A selection of T cell receptor beta chains follows, all from one sample in a study of blood T cell repertoires in COVID-19. The data were produced by immunoSEQ multiplex PCR, yet TCRdb's version contains in-frame clones alone and is incomplete. The sample contains over 250,000 clones, 83% of which appear only once. Sequenced: peripheral blood. The receptors were sampled from a woman between 50 and 59 years old who had recovered from COVID-19. The CDR3 runs from the conserved cysteine through the conserved F or W. D genes are given only for firm matches. Size is omitted from some rows. Given values are once, few, many or a class for expanded clones.

clone_size d_call j_call v_call cdr3_nt cdr3_aa
- TRBD2 TRBJ2-1 TRBV5-1 TGCGCCAGCACCCTGAGCCTAGCGGGATACAATGAGCAGTTCTTC CASTLSLAGYNEQFF
- TRBD2 TRBJ2-3 TRBV28 TGTGCCCCGGGCGGCGGGAGCTGTAGGGAAGATACGCAGTATTTT CAPGGGSCREDTQYF
few - TRBJ2-3 TRBV7-2 TGTGCCAGCAGCTTTAACAGGGCAGATACGCAGTATTTT CASSFNRADTQYF
- TRBD1 TRBJ1-4 TRBV3-1/TRBV3-2 TGTGCCAGCAGCCAAAGTGCAGGGGGTGAAAAACTGTTTTTT CASSQSAGGEKLFF
- TRBD1 TRBJ1-3 TRBV5-1 TGCGCCAGCAGCCGCGGACAGGGCTCTGGAAACACCATATATTTT CASSRGQGSGNTIYF
- TRBD1 TRBJ2-6 TRBV18 TGTGCCAGCTCACCGAAACAGGGGGCAAGTTCTGGGGCCAACGTCCTGACTTTC CASSPKQGASSGANVLTF
- - TRBJ2-1 TRBV12-1 TGTGCCAGCAGCTCAACATTGGCGGGGGGATTCAATGAGCAGTTCTTC CASSSTLAGGFNEQFF
- TRBD1 TRBJ2-7 TRBV7-9 TGTGCCAGCAGCGTCACAGGGGATGACTCCTACGAGCAGTACTTC CASSVTGDDSYEQYF
- TRBD1 TRBJ2-7 TRBV4-3 TGCGCCAGCAGCCAAGACCTACAGGGGTACGAGCAGTACTTC CASSQDLQGYEQYF
- - TRBJ1-1 TRBV19 TGTGCCAGTAGCACGACATATGAGGGCACTGAAGCTTTCTTT CASSTTYEGTEAFF
- TRBD1 TRBJ1-1 TRBV10-3 TGTGCCATCAGGTCGGACAGGGGCAACACTGAAGCTTTCTTT CAIRSDRGNTEAFF
- TRBD2 TRBJ2-2 TRBV27 TGTGCCAGCAGACCGGGACTAGCGCTATACACCGGGGAGCTGTTTTTT CASRPGLALYTGELFF
- - TRBJ2-3 TRBV9 TGTGCCAGCAGCCCAGGGAAGGGTAGTACAGATACGCAGTATTTT CASSPGKGSTDTQYF